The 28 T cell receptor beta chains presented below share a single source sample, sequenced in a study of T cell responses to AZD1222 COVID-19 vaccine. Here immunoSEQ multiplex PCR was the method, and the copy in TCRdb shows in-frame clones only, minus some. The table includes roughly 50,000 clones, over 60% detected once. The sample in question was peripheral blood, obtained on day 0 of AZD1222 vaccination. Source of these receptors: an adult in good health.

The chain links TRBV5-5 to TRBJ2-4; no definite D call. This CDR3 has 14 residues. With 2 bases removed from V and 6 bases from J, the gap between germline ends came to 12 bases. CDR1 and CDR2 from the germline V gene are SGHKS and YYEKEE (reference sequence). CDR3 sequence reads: CASSFDPHGNIQYF. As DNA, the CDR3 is TGTGCCAGCAGCTTCGACCCACACGGAAACATTCAGTACTTC.

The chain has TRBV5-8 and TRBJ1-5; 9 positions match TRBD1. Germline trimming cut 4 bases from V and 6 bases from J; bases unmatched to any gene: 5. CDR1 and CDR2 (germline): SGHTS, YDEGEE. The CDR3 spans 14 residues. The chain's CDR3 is CASSLDRGSQPQHF. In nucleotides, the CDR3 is TGTGCCAGCAGCCTGGACAGGGGATCTCAGCCCCAGCATTTT.

The CDR3 is CASSFYPRDFSSGANVLTF. The CDR3 DNA sequence: TGTGCCAGCAGCTTTTACCCTCGGGACTTTAGCTCTGGGGCCAACGTCCTGACTTTC. The rearrangement links TRBV5-6 to TRBJ2-6; maybe TRBD2 (6 bases). Trimming took off 2 bases at V and 0 bases at J, with 18 bases between the two ends. CDR1 SGHDT and CDR2 YYEEEE come from the germline V gene. CDR3 length equals 19 residues.

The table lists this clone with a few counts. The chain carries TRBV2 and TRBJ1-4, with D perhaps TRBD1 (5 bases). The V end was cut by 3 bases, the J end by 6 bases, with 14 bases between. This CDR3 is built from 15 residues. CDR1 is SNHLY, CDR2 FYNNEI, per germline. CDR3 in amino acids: CASSDREGLDEKLFF. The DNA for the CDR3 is TGTGCCAGCAGTGACAGGGAGGGACTGGATGAAAAACTGTTTTTT. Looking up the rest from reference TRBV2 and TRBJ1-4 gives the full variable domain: EPEVTQTPSHQVTQMGQEVILRCVPISNHLYFYWYRQILGQKVEFLVSFYNNEISEKSEIFDDQFSVERPDGSNFTLKIRSTKLEDSAMYFCASSDREGLDEKLFFGSGTQLSVL.

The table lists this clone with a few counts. The CDR3 nucleotides are TGCAGCGTCGGGACAGGGGAGGGAGGGCCCCAGCATTTT. It translates to CSVGTGEGGPQHF. The gene calls are TRBV29-1 and TRBJ1-5; 10 bases fit TRBD1. This CDR3 contains 13 residues. CDR1 is SQVTM, CDR2 ANQGSEA, per germline. Trimming cost V 6 bases and J 9 bases; bases outside gene matches: 8.

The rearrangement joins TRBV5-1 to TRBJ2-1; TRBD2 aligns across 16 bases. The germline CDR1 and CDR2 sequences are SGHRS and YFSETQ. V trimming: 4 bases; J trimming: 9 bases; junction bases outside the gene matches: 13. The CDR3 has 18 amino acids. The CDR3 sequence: CASSGTSGGASSRSEQFF. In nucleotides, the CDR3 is TGCGCCAGCAGCGGGACTAGCGGGGGGGCTAGTTCTAGGAGTGAGCAGTTCTTC. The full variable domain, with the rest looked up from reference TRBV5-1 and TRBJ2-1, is KAGVTQTPRYLIKTRGQQVTLSCSPISGHRSVSWYQQTPGQGLQFLFEYFSETQRNKGNFPGRFSGRQFSNSRSEMNVSTLELGDSALYLCASSGTSGGASSRSEQFFGPGTRLTVL.

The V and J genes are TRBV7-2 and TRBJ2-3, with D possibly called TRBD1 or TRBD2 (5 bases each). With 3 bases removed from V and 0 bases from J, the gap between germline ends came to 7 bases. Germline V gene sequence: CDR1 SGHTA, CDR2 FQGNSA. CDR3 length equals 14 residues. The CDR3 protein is CASSFGTSTDTQYF. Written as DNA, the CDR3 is TGTGCCAGCAGCTTCGGGACGAGCACAGATACGCAGTATTTT.

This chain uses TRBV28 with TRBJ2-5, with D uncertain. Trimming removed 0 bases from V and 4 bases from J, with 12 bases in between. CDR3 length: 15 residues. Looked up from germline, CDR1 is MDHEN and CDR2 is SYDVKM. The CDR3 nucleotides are TGTGCCAGCAGTTTATGGGCGGAATCGGGAGAGACCCAGTACTTC. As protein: CASSLWAESGETQYF.

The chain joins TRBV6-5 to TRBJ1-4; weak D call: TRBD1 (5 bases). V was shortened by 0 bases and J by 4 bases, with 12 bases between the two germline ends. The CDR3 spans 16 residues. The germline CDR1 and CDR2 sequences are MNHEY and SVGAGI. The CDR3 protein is CASSYSKTDFNEKLFF. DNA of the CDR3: TGTGCCAGCAGTTACTCGAAGACAGATTTTAATGAAAAACTGTTTTTT.

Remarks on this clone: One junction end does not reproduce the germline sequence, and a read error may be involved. CDR3 sequence reads: CASSLRDRIF. The CDR3 DNA reads as TGTGCCAGCAGTTTACGGGACAGGATCTTC. The chain couples TRBV12-3 or TRBV12-4 to TRBJ2-1; 8 positions match TRBD1. CDR3 size: 10 residues.

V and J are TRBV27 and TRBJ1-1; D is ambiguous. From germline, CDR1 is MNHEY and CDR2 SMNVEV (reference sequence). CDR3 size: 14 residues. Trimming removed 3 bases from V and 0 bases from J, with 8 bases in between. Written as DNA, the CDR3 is TGTGCCAGCAGTTTTAAGCGGATGAACACTGAAGCTTTCTTT. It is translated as CASSFKRMNTEAFF.

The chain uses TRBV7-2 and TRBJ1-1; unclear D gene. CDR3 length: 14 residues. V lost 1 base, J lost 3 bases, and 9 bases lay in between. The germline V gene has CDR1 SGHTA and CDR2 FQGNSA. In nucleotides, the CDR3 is TGTGCCAGCAGCTTAGGGGTCGGCTACACTGAAGCTTTCTTT. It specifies CASSLGVGYTEAFF.

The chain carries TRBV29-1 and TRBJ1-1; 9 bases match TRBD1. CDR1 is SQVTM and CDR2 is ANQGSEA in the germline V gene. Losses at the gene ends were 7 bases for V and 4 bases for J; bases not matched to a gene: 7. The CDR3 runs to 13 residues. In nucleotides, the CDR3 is TGCAGCGCAATACAGGGGGCCGGCACTGAAGCTTTCTTT. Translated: CSAIQGAGTEAFF.

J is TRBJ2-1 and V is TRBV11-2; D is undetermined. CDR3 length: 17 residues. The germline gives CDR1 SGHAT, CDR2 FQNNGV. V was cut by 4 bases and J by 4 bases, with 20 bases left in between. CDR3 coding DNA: TGTGCCAGCAGCTATGAGAACGTTCCAAGGTATTACAATGAGCAGTTCTTC. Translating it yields CASSYENVPRYYNEQFF.

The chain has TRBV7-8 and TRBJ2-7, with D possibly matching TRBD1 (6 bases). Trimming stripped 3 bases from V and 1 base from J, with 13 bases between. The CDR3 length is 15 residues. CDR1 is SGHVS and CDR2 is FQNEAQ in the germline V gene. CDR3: CASSFWGTPSYEQYF. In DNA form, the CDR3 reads TGTGCCAGCAGCTTCTGGGGGACACCATCCTACGAGCAGTACTTC. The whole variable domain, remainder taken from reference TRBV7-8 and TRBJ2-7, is GAGVSQSPRYKVAKRGQDVALRCDPISGHVSLFWYQQALGQGPEFLTYFQNEAQLDKSGLPSDRFFAERPEGSVSTLKIQRTQQEDSAVYLCASSFWGTPSYEQYFGPGTRLTVT.

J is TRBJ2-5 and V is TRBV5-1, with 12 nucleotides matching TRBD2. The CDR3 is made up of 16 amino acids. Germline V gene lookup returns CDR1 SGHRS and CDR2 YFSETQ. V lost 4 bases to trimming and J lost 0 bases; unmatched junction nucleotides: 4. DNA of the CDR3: TGCGCCAGCAGCCCATGGACTAGCGGGAACCAAGAGACCCAGTACTTC. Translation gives CASSPWTSGNQETQYF.

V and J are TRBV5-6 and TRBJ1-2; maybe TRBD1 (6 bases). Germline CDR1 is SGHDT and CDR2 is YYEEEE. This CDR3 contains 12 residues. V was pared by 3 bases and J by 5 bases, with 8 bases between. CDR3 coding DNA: TGTGCCAGCAGCTCGGACAGTTATGGCTACACCTTC. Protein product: CASSSDSYGYTF.

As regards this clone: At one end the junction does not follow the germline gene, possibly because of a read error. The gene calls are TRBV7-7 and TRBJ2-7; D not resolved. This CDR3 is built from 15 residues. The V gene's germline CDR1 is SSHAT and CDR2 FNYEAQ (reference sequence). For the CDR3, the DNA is TGTGCTAGCAGCTTAGCCGACGGCAGTACCTACGAGCAGTACTTC. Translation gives CASSLADGSTYEQYF.

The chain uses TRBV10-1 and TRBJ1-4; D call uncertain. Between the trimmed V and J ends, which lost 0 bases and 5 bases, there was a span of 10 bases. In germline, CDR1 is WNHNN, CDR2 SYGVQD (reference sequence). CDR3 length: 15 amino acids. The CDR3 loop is CASSESRRVNEKLFF. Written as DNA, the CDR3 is TGCGCCAGCAGTGAGTCACGGAGAGTGAATGAAAAACTGTTTTTT.

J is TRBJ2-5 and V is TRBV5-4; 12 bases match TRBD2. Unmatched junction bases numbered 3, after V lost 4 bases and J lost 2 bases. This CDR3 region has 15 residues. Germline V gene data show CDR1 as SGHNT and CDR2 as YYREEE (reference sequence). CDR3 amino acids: CASSPGLAGQETQYF. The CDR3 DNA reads TGTGCCAGCAGCCCCGGACTAGCGGGGCAAGAGACCCAGTACTTC.

CDR3 bases: TGTGCCAGCAGCTCTAGTCCTGGCGTCTACGAGCAGTACGTC. Translating it yields CASSSSPGVYEQYV. The chain couples TRBV5-4 to TRBJ2-7, with D unclear. With 3 bases removed from V and 3 bases from J, the gap between germline ends came to 13 bases. Germline V CDR1 and CDR2: SGHNT, YYREEE (reference sequence). This CDR3 has 14 residues.

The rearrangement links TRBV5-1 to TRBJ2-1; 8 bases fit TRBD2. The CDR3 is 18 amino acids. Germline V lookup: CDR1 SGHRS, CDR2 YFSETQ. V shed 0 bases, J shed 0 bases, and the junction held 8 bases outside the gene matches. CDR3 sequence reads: CASSLGGNSGSSYNEQFF. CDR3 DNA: TGCGCCAGCAGCTTGGGGGGCAACAGCGGGAGCTCCTACAATGAGCAGTTCTTC.

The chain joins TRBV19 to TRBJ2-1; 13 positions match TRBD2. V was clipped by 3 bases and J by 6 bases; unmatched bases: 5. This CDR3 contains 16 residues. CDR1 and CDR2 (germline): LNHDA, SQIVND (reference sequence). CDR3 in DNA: TGTGCCAGTAGTATGAGACTAGCGGGGGGAGGCAATGAGCAGTTCTTC. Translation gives CASSMRLAGGGNEQFF.

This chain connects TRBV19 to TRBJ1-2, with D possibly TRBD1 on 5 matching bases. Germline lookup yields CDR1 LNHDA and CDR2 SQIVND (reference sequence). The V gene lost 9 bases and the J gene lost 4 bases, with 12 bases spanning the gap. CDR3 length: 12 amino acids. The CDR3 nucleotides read TGTGCCAGCCGAGGGGATGCCTATGGCTACACCTTC. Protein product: CASRGDAYGYTF.

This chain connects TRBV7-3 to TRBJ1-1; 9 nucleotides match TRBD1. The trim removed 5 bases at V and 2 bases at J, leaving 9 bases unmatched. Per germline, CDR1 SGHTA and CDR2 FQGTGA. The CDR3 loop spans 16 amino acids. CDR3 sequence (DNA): TGTGCCAGCAGCCCCGGACAGGGGCTACCAAACACTGAAGCTTTCTTT. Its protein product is CASSPGQGLPNTEAFF.

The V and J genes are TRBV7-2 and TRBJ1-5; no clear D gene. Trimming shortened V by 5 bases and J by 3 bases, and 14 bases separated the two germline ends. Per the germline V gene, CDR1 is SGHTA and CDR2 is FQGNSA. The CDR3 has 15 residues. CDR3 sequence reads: CASSISGRDNQPQHF. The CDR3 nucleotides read TGTGCCAGCAGCATATCCGGGAGGGACAATCAGCCCCAGCATTTT.

CDR3 sequence: CASSLGWELFF. In DNA form, the CDR3 reads TGTGCCAGCAGCTTGGGGTGGGAGCTGTTTTTT. The gene calls are TRBV5-5 and TRBJ2-2; D uncertain. Germline loops: CDR1 SGHKS, CDR2 YYEKEE (reference sequence). V dropped 0 bases and J dropped 9 bases, with 3 bases sitting between them. The CDR3 consists of 11 residues.

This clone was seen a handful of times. The CDR3, as DNA: TGTGCCAGCAGCCAGGGACAGGGGGCTGTTTATTCACCCCTCCACTTT. This sequence encodes CASSQGQGAVYSPLHF. This sequence joins TRBV7-8 and TRBJ1-6; the match to TRBD1 covers 12 bases. The germline V gene has CDR1 SGHVS and CDR2 FQNEAQ. J lost 8 bases, V lost 5 bases, and 7 bases had no gene match. The CDR3 totals 16 residues.